What follows are 10 T cell receptor beta chains derived from one specimen sequenced in a study of PD-L1 blockade in urothelial cancer. Sequencing was performed with immunoSEQ multiplex PCR; in TCRdb, only in-frame clones are kept and a portion is missing. The table includes 85,000 to 130,000 clones, roughly nine tenths detected once. The sample was PBMCs, taken around atezolizumab (anti-PD-L1) treatment. Receptors originate from a woman of 80 years or more with urothelial cancer.

V is TRBV13 and J is TRBJ2-7; 15 bases agree with TRBD2. This CDR3 region has 14 residues. V dropped 3 bases and J dropped 6; count of bases not matched to a gene: 0. Germline CDR1 and CDR2: PRHDT and FYEKMQ (reference sequence). The CDR3 is CASSLGLAGGEQYF. Here the CDR3 DNA reads TGTGCCAGCAGCTTGGGACTAGCGGGAGGCGAGCAGTACTTC.

As regards this clone: One junction end does not reproduce the germline sequence, and a read error may be involved. The rearrangement links TRBV5-1 to TRBJ2-7, with a tentative D call TRBD2 (6 bases). Looked up from germline, CDR1 is SGHRS and CDR2 is YFSETQ. The CDR3 spans 13 residues. CDR3 coding DNA: TGCGCCAGCAGCTCGGGAGCTAGCGACCCGGGGGTGTTC. Its protein product is CASSSGASDPGVF.

The gene calls are TRBV30 and TRBJ1-4; D call uncertain. CDR1 and CDR2 (germline): GTSNPN, SVGIG (reference sequence). V was clipped by 3 bases and J by 0 bases, with 11 bases between them. This CDR3 spans 15 amino acids. The CDR3 coding sequence is TGTGCCTGGAGGACGGGAGACGCAACTAATGAAAAACTGTTTTTT. This gives the protein CAWRTGDATNEKLFF.

The chain is built from TRBV19 and TRBJ1-1, with D tentatively TRBD1 (6 bases). This CDR3 is 15 amino acids long. The ends were cut back, 7 bases at V and 3 bases at J, with 18 bases in the middle. Germline V gives CDR1 LNHDA, CDR2 SQIVND (reference sequence). In nucleotides, the CDR3 is TGTGCCAGTACCCCCTCGGGACACTCCTACACTGAAGCTTTCTTT. Protein sequence: CASTPSGHSYTEAFF.

This rearrangement joins TRBV7-8 to TRBJ2-1; perhaps TRBD2 as D (6 bases). V lost 4 bases and J lost 9, with 10 bases in between. This CDR3 spans 12 amino acids. CDR1 is SGHVS, CDR2 FQNEAQ, per germline. CDR3 DNA: TGTGCCAGCAGCTCCCTGGGGGGTGAGCAGTTCTTC. Translation gives CASSSLGGEQFF.

J is TRBJ2-1 and V is TRBV4-1, with D possibly being TRBD2 (6 bases). Germline V gene sequence: CDR1 MGHRA, CDR2 YSYEKL. V shed 3 bases and J shed 7 bases, with 7 bases lying between them. This CDR3 spans 12 amino acids. As DNA, the CDR3 is TGCGCCAGCAGCCAGGGACTGAATGAGCAGTTCTTC. This translates into CASSQGLNEQFF.

The chain combines TRBV9 with TRBJ2-2; 7 bases map to TRBD2. The J segment lost 2 bases and the V segment lost 7 bases, leaving 8 bases of the junction unmatched. The germline V gene has CDR1 SGDLS and CDR2 YYNGEE. This CDR3 has 15 residues. The CDR3 region is CASSSGNRNTGELFF. In DNA form, the CDR3 reads TGTGCCAGCTCCAGCGGGAATCGAAACACCGGGGAGCTGTTTTTT.

This chain joins TRBV27 and TRBJ1-1; D is perhaps TRBD1 (5 bases). Germline CDR1 and CDR2: MNHEY and SMNVEV (reference sequence). The CDR3 consists of 13 residues. The germline V and J ends were trimmed by 5 bases and 3 bases, with 10 bases remaining between them. DNA for the CDR3: TGTGCCAGCAGTCAGGGAAGGGACACTGAAGCTTTCTTT. Amino acid sequence: CASSQGRDTEAFF.

This chain links TRBV11-2 with TRBJ2-7; TRBD2 might be the D (6 bases). This CDR3 spans 14 amino acids. The ends were cut back, 6 bases at V and 3 bases at J, with 15 bases in the middle. CDR1 and CDR2 from the germline V gene are SGHAT and FQNNGV. In DNA, the CDR3 is TGTGCCAGCAGTCTCCCGGGACTCATCTACGAGCAGTACTTC. As protein: CASSLPGLIYEQYF.

The J gene is TRBJ2-2, the V gene TRBV4-1, with D maybe TRBD1 (6 bases). The CDR3 is made up of 18 amino acids. Per the germline V gene, CDR1 is MGHRA and CDR2 is YSYEKL. The V gene lost 5 bases and the J gene lost 3 bases, with 22 bases spanning the gap. The CDR3 sequence: CASSSPTHRVEDTGELFF. The CDR3 DNA reads as TGCGCCAGCAGCTCACCGACGCACAGGGTAGAGGACACCGGGGAGCTGTTTTTT.